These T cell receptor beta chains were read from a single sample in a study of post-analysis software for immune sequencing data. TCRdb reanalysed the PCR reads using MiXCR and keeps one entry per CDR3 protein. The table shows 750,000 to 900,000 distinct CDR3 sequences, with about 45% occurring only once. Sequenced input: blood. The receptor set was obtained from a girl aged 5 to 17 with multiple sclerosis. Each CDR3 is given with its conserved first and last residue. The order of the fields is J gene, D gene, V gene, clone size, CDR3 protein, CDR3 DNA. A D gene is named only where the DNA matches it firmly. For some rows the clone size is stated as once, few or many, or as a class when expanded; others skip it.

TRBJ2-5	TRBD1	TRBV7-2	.	CASSLGTGYQETQYF	TGTGCCAGCAGCTTAGGGACAGGTTACCAAGAGACCCAGTACTTC
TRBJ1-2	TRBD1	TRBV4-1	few	CASSQGGGQGLYGYTF	TGCGCCAGCAGCCAAGGAGGGGGACAGGGATTGTATGGCTACACCTTC
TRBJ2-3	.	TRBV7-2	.	CASSRDDFTDTQYF	TGTGCCAGCAGCCGGGACGACTTCACAGATACGCAGTATTTT
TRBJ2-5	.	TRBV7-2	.	CASSFWEQETQYF	TGTGCCAGCAGCTTTTGGGAACAAGAGACCCAGTACTTC
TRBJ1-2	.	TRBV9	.	CASSVDSIEGRYGYTF	TGTGCCAGCAGCGTGGACAGTATTGAGGGGCGCTATGGCTACACCTTC
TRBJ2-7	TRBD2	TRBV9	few	CASSVTGLAGGEQYF	TGTGCCAGCAGCGTAACGGGACTAGCGGGAGGCGAGCAGTACTTC
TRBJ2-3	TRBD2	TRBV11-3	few	CASSHRLAPDTQYF	TGTGCCAGCAGCCACCGACTAGCGCCAGATACGCAGTATTTT
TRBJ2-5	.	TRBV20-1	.	CSTSDGGETQYF	TGCAGTACTAGTGATGGGGGAGAGACCCAGTACTTC
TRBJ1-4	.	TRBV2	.	CASTQNREANEKLFF	TGTGCCAGCACCCAGAACAGGGAGGCCAATGAAAAACTGTTTTTT
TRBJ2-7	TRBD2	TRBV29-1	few	CSAGTNSYEQYF	TGCAGCGCTGGGACTAACTCCTACGAGCAGTACTTC
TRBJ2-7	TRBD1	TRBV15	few	CATSRDPAGQGMAYEQYF	TGTGCCACCAGCAGAGATCCCGCCGGACAGGGAATGGCCTACGAGCAGTACTTC
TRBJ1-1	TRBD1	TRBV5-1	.	CASSLPTGGDTEAFF	TGCGCCAGCAGCCTACCGACAGGGGGAGACACTGAAGCTTTCTTT
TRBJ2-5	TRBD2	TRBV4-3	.	CASSQDLTAGDTKTQYF	TGCGCCAGCAGCCAAGATCTGACAGCGGGAGACACAAAGACCCAGTACTTC
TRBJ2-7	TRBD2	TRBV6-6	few	CASSSGRGPESSYEQYF	TGTGCCAGCAGTTCAGGGAGGGGTCCGGAGAGCTCCTACGAGCAGTACTTC
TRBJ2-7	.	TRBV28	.	CASIGGKHYEQYF	TGTGCCAGCATTGGGGGCAAGCACTACGAGCAGTACTTC
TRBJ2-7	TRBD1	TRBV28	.	CASSFAGTESPYEQYF	TGTGCCAGCAGTTTCGCCGGGACAGAAAGCCCCTACGAGCAGTACTTC
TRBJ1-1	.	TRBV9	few	CASSVVPKNTEAFF	TGTGCCAGCAGCGTAGTACCGAAGAACACTGAAGCTTTCTTT
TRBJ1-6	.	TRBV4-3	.	CASSQAQTYNSPLHF	TGCGCCAGCAGCCAAGCTCAGACGTATAATTCACCCCTCCACTTT
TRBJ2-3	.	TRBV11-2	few	CASSPTGPDTQYF	TGTGCCAGCAGCCCTACAGGGCCAGATACGCAGTATTTT
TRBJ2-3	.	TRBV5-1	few	CASSFMAATDTQYF	TGCGCCAGCAGCTTTATGGCCGCGACAGATACGCAGTATTTT
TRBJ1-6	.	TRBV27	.	CASSTNRDSPLHF	TGTGCCAGCAGTACCAACAGGGACTCACCCCTCCACTTT
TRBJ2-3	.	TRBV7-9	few	CASTAPSLSTDTQYF	TGTGCCAGCACGGCCCCTTCCCTTAGCACAGATACGCAGTATTTT
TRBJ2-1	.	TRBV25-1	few	CASSIQGGSYNEQFF	TGTGCCAGCTCCATTCAGGGCGGATCGTACAATGAGCAGTTCTTC
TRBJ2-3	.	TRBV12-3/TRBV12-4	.	CATMVGDTQYF	TGTGCCACCATGGTAGGAGATACGCAGTATTTT
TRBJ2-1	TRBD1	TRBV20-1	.	CSARPDRVGRNEQFF	TGCAGTGCTAGACCGGACAGGGTCGGTCGAAATGAGCAGTTCTTC
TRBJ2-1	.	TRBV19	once	CASSREEAYNEQFF	TGTGCCAGTAGTAGGGAGGAGGCCTACAATGAGCAGTTCTTC
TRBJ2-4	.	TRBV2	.	CASGAGENIQYF	TGTGCCAGCGGGGCAGGGGAAAACATTCAGTACTTC
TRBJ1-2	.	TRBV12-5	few	CASGGRDPMTITLYGYTF	TGTGCTAGTGGTGGTCGGGACCCTATGACTATAACGCTATATGGCTACACCTTC
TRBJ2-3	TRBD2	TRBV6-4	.	CASSARLADSTDTQYF	TGTGCCAGCAGTGCCCGACTAGCGGACAGCACAGATACGCAGTATTTT
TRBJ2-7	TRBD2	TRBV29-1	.	CSTRLAGLAEQYF	TGCAGCACTAGACTAGCGGGACTAGCTGAGCAGTACTTC
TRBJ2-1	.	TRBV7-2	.	CASSLVLFEQFF	TGTGCCAGCAGCTTAGTTCTATTCGAGCAGTTCTTC
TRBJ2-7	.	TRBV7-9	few	CASSLERYEQYF	TGTGCCAGCAGCTTAGAGAGGTACGAGCAGTACTTC
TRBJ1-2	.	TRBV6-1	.	CASYKWADRQPANYGYTF	TGTGCCAGCTACAAATGGGCGGACAGACAGCCTGCTAACTATGGCTACACCTTC
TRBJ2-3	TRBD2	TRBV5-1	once	CASSPERGAGGQYSTDTQYF	TGCGCCAGCAGCCCAGAGAGGGGAGCGGGAGGCCAGTACAGCACAGATACGCAGTATTTT
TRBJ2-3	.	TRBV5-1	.	CASSLGTIGDTQYF	TGCGCCAGCAGCTTGGGGACAATTGGAGATACGCAGTATTTT
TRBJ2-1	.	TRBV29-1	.	CSVDRAVYNEQFF	TGCAGCGTTGATAGAGCGGTCTACAATGAGCAGTTCTTC
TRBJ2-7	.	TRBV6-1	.	CASSEDPATDEQYF	TGTGCCAGCAGTGAGGACCCGGCGACAGACGAGCAGTACTTC
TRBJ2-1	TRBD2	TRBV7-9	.	CASSPPVGGRAGNEQFF	TGTGCCAGCAGCCCACCCGTTGGCGGGAGGGCTGGCAATGAGCAGTTCTTC
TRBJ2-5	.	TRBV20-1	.	CSASGSTETQYF	TGCAGTGCTAGTGGTAGTACAGAGACCCAGTACTTC
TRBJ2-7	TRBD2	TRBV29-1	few	CSVELAGDEQYF	TGCAGCGTTGAACTAGCGGGAGACGAGCAGTACTTC
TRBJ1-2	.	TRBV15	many	CATSRDWGINYGYTF	TGTGCCACCAGCAGAGATTGGGGGATTAACTATGGCTACACCTTC